The 16 T cell receptor beta chains below come from one sample, sequenced in a study of blood T cells in healthy people across ages. For the second PCR, which ran for 7 to 11 cycles, a sample-barcoded 5' primer and a J-beta primer mix were used. TCRdb itself ran the 5' RACE reads through MiXCR, one entry per CDR3 protein. Among 650,000 or so distinct CDR3 sequences listed, over 40% were seen once. The sample consisted of blood. These receptors all stem from a woman older than 75 in good health.

This clonotype came up a few times. This chain connects TRBV18 to TRBJ2-1, with D maybe TRBD2 (6 bases). Germline lookup yields CDR1 KGHSH and CDR2 LQKENI. CDR3 length: 14 residues. Trimming took 3 bases from V and 3 from J, leaving 9 bases between them. The CDR3 nucleotides read TGTGCCAGCTCACCGACTAGGAGCTACAATGAGCAGTTCTTC. This gives the protein CASSPTRSYNEQFF.

This clonotype was counted a few times. The genes are TRBV25-1 and TRBJ2-1, with 11 positions matching TRBD2. After removal of 6 bases from V and 3 bases from J, the junction contained 10 bases not matched to a gene. The germline gives CDR1 MGHDK, CDR2 SYGVNS. The CDR3 is 17 residues long. CDR3 residues: CASRGPVAGGRYNEQFF. The DNA for the CDR3 is TGTGCCAGCAGGGGCCCGGTAGCGGGAGGGCGCTACAATGAGCAGTTCTTC.

Ten or more counts support this clonotype. The rearrangement links TRBV7-8 to TRBJ2-6; no clear D. There are 18 residues in the CDR3. Deletions cut 2 bases from V and 1 base from J, with 15 bases between. Germline CDR1 SGHVS, CDR2 FQNEAQ. CDR3 amino acids: CASSLMAVSKSGANVLTF. The CDR3 DNA is TGTGCCAGCAGCTTAATGGCGGTGTCAAAATCTGGGGCCAACGTCCTGACTTTC.

In nucleotides, the CDR3 is TGCGCCAGCAGCATGGCGCCCCCGGAGGCCATGGAGACCCAGTACTTC. Its protein product is CASSMAPPEAMETQYF. The chain employs TRBV5-1 and TRBJ2-5; D is perhaps TRBD2 (5 bases). Germline CDR1 is SGHRS and CDR2 is YFSETQ. The CDR3 spans 16 residues. The V end lost 4 bases, the J end lost 5 bases, and 21 bases lay between the germline ends.

This clonotype turned up a few times. The chain uses TRBV20-1 and TRBJ2-1, with D unresolved. The CDR3 runs to 14 residues. The germline V gene has CDR1 DFQATT and CDR2 SNEGSKA (reference sequence). V lost 4 bases and J lost 10, with 20 bases in between. CDR3 in amino acids: CSATRVTALLEQFF. The CDR3 bases are TGCAGTGCTACCCGTGTGACCGCTCTCTTAGAGCAGTTCTTC.

The chain combines TRBV7-9 with TRBJ2-2; TRBD1 might be the D (8 bases). The germline V and J ends were trimmed by 5 bases and 7 bases, with 17 bases remaining between them. The CDR3 extends over 15 amino acids. In germline, CDR1 is SEHNR, CDR2 FQNEAQ (reference sequence). The CDR3 protein is CASSTRQGRDGELFF. The CDR3 region has the DNA TGTGCCAGCAGCACCAGACAGGGGAGGGACGGGGAGCTGTTTTTT. The full variable domain, in which reference TRBV7-9 and TRBJ2-2 provide the parts outside the CDR3, is DTGVSQNPRHKITKRGQNVTFRCDPISEHNRLYWYRQTLGQGPEFLTYFQNEAQLEKSRLLSDRFSAERPKGSFSTLEIQRTEQGDSAMYLCASSTRQGRDGELFFGEGSRLTVL.

This chain uses TRBV12-3 or TRBV12-4 with TRBJ1-1; 9 nucleotides agree with TRBD1. This CDR3 region has 19 residues. Unmatched junction bases numbered 16, after V lost 3 bases and J lost 2 bases. Written as DNA, the CDR3 is TGTGCCAGCAGTTTTGGGGCGGGAGGGACAGGGCCTTTAAACACTGAAGCTTTCTTT. Its protein product is CASSFGAGGTGPLNTEAFF.

This chain joins TRBV5-1 and TRBJ2-7, with D tentatively TRBD1 (5 bases). The V end was cut by 4 bases, the J end by 2 bases, with 10 bases between. Germline values: CDR1 SGHRS, CDR2 YFSETQ. The CDR3 totals 13 residues. CDR3: CASSGDSTYEQYF. As DNA, the CDR3 is TGCGCCAGCAGCGGCGACAGTACCTACGAGCAGTACTTC.

To note about this clonotype: A junction boundary mismatches the germline segment, possibly from a read error. In nucleotides, the CDR3 is TGTGCCAGCAGTTTACCGGACGGAAACTACGGCTACATCTTC. Translating gives CASSLPDGNYGYIF. V is TRBV28 and J is TRBJ1-2, with D unresolved. Per the germline V gene, CDR1 is MDHEN and CDR2 is SYDVKM. This CDR3 is 14 amino acids long.

In the case of this clonotype: At one end, the junction sequence differs from germline, possibly due to a read error. The chain combines TRBV7-7 with TRBJ2-7, with 9 bases matching TRBD1. Germline CDR1 reads SSHAT; CDR2 reads FNYEAQ (reference sequence). This CDR3 is built from 14 residues. CDR3 sequence (DNA): TGTGCTAGCAGCCTCGGACAGGGGACCCACGAGCAGTACTTC. It codes for CASSLGQGTHEQYF.

This clonotype appeared many times. The V call is TRBV5-1, the J call TRBJ2-1; D is ambiguous. Germline CDR1 SGHRS, CDR2 YFSETQ. Between the trimmed V and J ends, which lost 0 bases and 0 bases, there was a span of 13 bases. CDR3 size: 17 residues. The CDR3 loop is CASSLESSLSSYNEQFF. The CDR3 DNA follows: TGCGCCAGCAGCTTGGAGTCATCTTTGAGCTCCTACAATGAGCAGTTCTTC.

This clonotype has just a few counts. The CDR3 loop reads CSVEKLAGGLLTDTQYF. Here the CDR3 DNA reads TGCAGCGTTGAGAAGCTAGCGGGAGGTTTACTCACAGATACGCAGTATTTT. V is TRBV29-1 and J is TRBJ2-3, with 11 bases that match TRBD2. The CDR3 has 17 amino acids. The germline CDR1 and CDR2 sequences are SQVTM and ANQGSEA. J was trimmed by 2 bases and V by 3 bases; bases with no gene match: 10.

This clonotype was detected ten times or more. V and J are TRBV7-9 and TRBJ2-1, with 8 bases lining up with TRBD2. The germline CDR1 and CDR2 sequences are SEHNR and FQNEAQ (reference sequence). The CDR3 runs to 16 residues. V shed 3 bases, J shed 2 bases, and the junction held 6 bases outside the gene matches. For the CDR3, the DNA is TGTGCCAGCAGCTTGTCCCTAGCGGGCACCTACAATGAGCAGTTCTTC. It encodes CASSLSLAGTYNEQFF.

The chain has TRBV7-8 and TRBJ2-1; TRBD2 is a possible D gene (6 bases). V gave up 3 bases and J gave up 2 bases, with 17 bases separating them. Germline CDR1 reads SGHVS; CDR2 reads FQNEAQ. The length of the CDR3 is 17 residues. In DNA form, the CDR3 reads TGTGCCAGCAGCTTTCCGCCGGGGAGGAGCCCCTACAATGAGCAGTTCTTC. Translating it yields CASSFPPGRSPYNEQFF.

V and J are TRBV12-5 and TRBJ1-1; the match to TRBD1 covers 7 bases. With V trimmed by 11 bases and J by 0 bases, 6 bases remained unmatched. The CDR3 totals 13 residues. Looked up from germline, CDR1 is LGHNT and CDR2 is FRNRAP. The CDR3 loop is CAASTGVNTEAFF. The CDR3 DNA sequence: TGTGCTGCTAGTACAGGGGTGAACACTGAAGCTTTCTTT.

This clonotype showed up many times. The chain joins TRBV20-1 to TRBJ2-1; 9 bases are a match to TRBD1. In germline, CDR1 is DFQATT, CDR2 SNEGSKA (reference sequence). This CDR3 comprises 14 residues. The junction had 9 bases not matched to a gene; V was cut back by 6 bases and J by 6 bases. DNA of the CDR3: TGCAGTGCCCCCCAGGGACAGGGACGCAATGAGCAGTTCTTC. It yields the protein CSAPQGQGRNEQFF.